This record covers a single T cell receptor beta chain. This CDR3 contains 16 residues. Germline CDR1 LGHDT, CDR2 YNNKEL (reference sequence). After removal of 4 bases from V and 0 bases from J, the junction contained 9 bases not matched to a gene. The record originates from a study of blood T cell repertoires in COVID-19. Study in general: PBMCs, B-cell-depleted T cells, or T cells were the source of the cDNA or gDNA that made up the material.

All enrollees were about 18 to 90 years old and from about 25 US areas. Cohort assignment relied on participant-reported clinical history. Original data processing: How many nucleated cells were present was estimated from reference gene primer amplification. Using immunoSEQ multiplex PCR, the repertoire was profiled, and TCRdb retains in-frame clones only, with some absent. That table supplies the V and J calls and clone size; D and trimming were determined from the DNA. The table includes about 270,000 clones, more than 80% detected once. This clonotype was obtained from a woman aged 30 to 39 with acute COVID-19. Sequencing was performed on PBMCs or T cells enriched from blood (not recorded which). The V gene is TRBV3-1 (or the pseudogene TRBV3-2), the J gene TRBJ2-7, with TRBD1 identical over 7 bases. The CDR3 sequence: CASSPQPGQASYEQYF. The CDR3 DNA follows: TGTGCCAGCAGCCCGCAGCCCGGACAGGCCTCCTACGAGCAGTACTTC.